One and the same sample provided the 21 T cell receptor beta chains below, sequenced in a study of T-cell reconstitution after alpha-beta-depleted transplantation in children. Preparing the TCRbeta library involved the use of unique molecular identifiers. TCRdb reprocessed the PCR reads via MiXCR and lists one record per CDR3 protein. The sample shows around 530,000 distinct CDR3 sequences, 32% of them seen only once. This material consisted of PBMCs from the stem cell graft donor, taken from the stem cell graft. Source of these receptors: a human donor who donated a stem cell graft to a child with aplastic anemia.

V gene TRBV12-3 or TRBV12-4 combines with J gene TRBJ2-3; 8 positions agree with TRBD2. With V trimmed by 3 bases and J by 4 bases, 6 bases remained unmatched. The CDR3 length is 15 residues. The CDR3 region has the DNA TGTGCCAGCAGTTTCGCGGGAGGACTGGCAGATACGCAGTATTTT. Translating gives CASSFAGGLADTQYF.

This clonotype showed up just a few times. J is TRBJ2-3 and V is TRBV15, with D unclear. The V and J ends lost 0 bases and 5 bases respectively, with 21 bases between them. This CDR3 comprises 18 residues. Germline values: CDR1 LNHNV, CDR2 YYDKDF (reference sequence). The CDR3 loop is CATSRDLPSSVGEDTQYF. Written as DNA, the CDR3 is TGTGCCACCAGCAGAGATCTTCCTAGTTCCGTAGGAGAAGATACGCAGTATTTT. Together with reference TRBV15 and TRBJ2-3, the CDR3 gives the full variable domain: DAMVIQNPRYQVTQFGKPVTLSCSQTLNHNVMYWYQQKSSQAPKLLFHYYDKDFNNEADTPDNFQSRRPNTSFCFLDIRSPGLGDTAMYLCATSRDLPSSVGEDTQYFGPGTRLTVL.

CDR3 sequence reads: CASSRNQFYGYTF. The CDR3 DNA reads as TGTGCCAGCAGCCGTAACCAATTCTATGGCTACACCTTC. This chain uses TRBV27 with TRBJ1-2; D is ambiguous. The CDR3 is 13 amino acids. V lost 6 bases, J lost 4 bases, and 12 bases lay in between. Germline-derived CDR1 and CDR2 are MNHEY and SMNVEV (reference sequence).

The J gene is TRBJ2-7, the V gene TRBV7-2; 9 positions match TRBD2. The CDR3 runs to 13 residues. Germline trimming cut 3 bases from V and 7 bases from J; bases unmatched to any gene: 4. From germline, CDR1 is SGHTA and CDR2 FQGNSA. The chain's CDR3 is CASSLNSGGEQYV. For the CDR3, the DNA is TGTGCCAGCAGCTTGAACAGCGGGGGGGAGCAGTACGTC.

This clonotype was counted only a few times. The genes are TRBV5-1 and TRBJ2-5; D not certain. Between the trimmed V and J ends, which lost 5 bases and 2 bases, there was a span of 7 bases. This CDR3 contains 12 residues. CDR1 is SGHRS and CDR2 is YFSETQ in the germline V gene. The chain's CDR3 is CASRIDQETQYF. Here the CDR3 DNA reads TGCGCCAGCAGGATAGATCAAGAGACCCAGTACTTC.

This clonotype was seen a handful of times. The chain joins TRBV6-5 to TRBJ2-7; 7 nucleotides align to TRBD1. Germline-derived CDR1 and CDR2 are MNHEY and SVGAGI. Trimming took 1 base from V and 4 from J; bases not matched to a gene: 10. The CDR3 extends over 16 amino acids. The CDR3 DNA reads TGTGCCAGCAGTTACTATCCAGGGGGAATGGTGTACGAGCAGTACTTC. Residues: CASSYYPGGMVYEQYF.

The CDR3 is CAISEGDNEQFF. As DNA, the CDR3 is TGTGCCATCAGTGAGGGGGACAATGAGCAGTTCTTC. The chain recombines TRBV10-3 with TRBJ2-1; D uncertain. Trimming removed 2 bases from V and 5 bases from J, with 4 bases in between. Germline lookup yields CDR1 ENHRY and CDR2 SYGVKD. This CDR3 comprises 12 residues.

The chain couples TRBV5-5 to TRBJ1-1, with TRBD1 as a possible D gene (6 bases). Per germline, CDR1 SGHKS and CDR2 YYEKEE (reference sequence). V lost 0 bases and J 1 base, leaving 10 bases between the germline ends. The CDR3 runs to 15 residues. The CDR3 coding sequence is TGTGCCAGCAGCTTGGGCGGGGGCGAGAACACTGAAGCTTTCTTT. As protein: CASSLGGGENTEAFF.

CDR3 loop: CSVSVQGYEQYF. CDR3 in DNA: TGCAGCGTTTCGGTACAGGGTTACGAGCAGTACTTC. The chain carries TRBV29-1 and TRBJ2-7, with D perhaps matching TRBD1 (6 bases). Germline assignment: CDR1 SQVTM and CDR2 ANQGSEA. Trimming cost V 5 bases and J 4 bases, with 12 bases left between them. The CDR3 contains 12 residues.

This clonotype was observed many times. This sequence joins TRBV18 and TRBJ2-5, with a tentative D call TRBD1 (5 bases). V gave up 3 bases and J gave up 2 bases, with 16 bases separating them. The CDR3 totals 16 residues. CDR1 KGHSH and CDR2 LQKENI come from the germline V gene. CDR3: CASSPRSAGLQETQYF. In DNA form, the CDR3 reads TGTGCCAGCTCACCTAGGTCAGCAGGGCTGCAAGAGACCCAGTACTTC.

This clonotype came up a few times. One junction end disagrees with the germline gene, perhaps due to a read error. The chain carries TRBV10-3 and TRBJ1-2; D unclear. The germline V gene encodes CDR1 ENHRY and CDR2 SYGVKD. The CDR3 sequence is 12 residues long. CDR3: CAISESESEGTF. The CDR3 DNA sequence: TGTGCCATCAGTGAGTCGGAATCGGAGGGAACGTTC.

The chain uses TRBV6-1 and TRBJ1-1; 9 bases line up with TRBD1. The CDR3 runs to 15 residues. V lost 6 bases, J lost 3 bases, and 8 bases stayed unmatched. The germline CDR1 and CDR2 sequences are MNHNS and SASEGT. This chain's CDR3 is CASRGTGRGDTEAFF. DNA of the CDR3: TGTGCCAGCAGAGGGACAGGGAGGGGGGACACTGAAGCTTTCTTT.

This rearrangement joins TRBV5-6 to TRBJ1-1, with 8 nucleotides matching TRBD1. Trimming cost V 4 bases and J 6 bases; bases outside gene matches: 11. Germline V gene data show CDR1 as SGHDT and CDR2 as YYEEEE. CDR3 size: 15 residues. The CDR3 sequence: CASSRSSGGWAEAFF. The CDR3 DNA follows: TGTGCCAGCAGCCGTTCCTCAGGGGGCTGGGCTGAAGCTTTCTTT.

V usage is TRBV18 and J usage is TRBJ2-3; TRBD2 agrees at 12 bases. The CDR3 length is 16 residues. J lost 2 bases, V lost 4 bases, and 4 bases had no gene match. The germline CDR1 and CDR2 sequences are KGHSH and LQKENI. CDR3: CASSLGLAGTTDTQYF. CDR3 in DNA: TGTGCCAGCTCACTCGGACTAGCGGGGACCACAGATACGCAGTATTTT.

This clonotype occurred a few times. The V and J genes are TRBV29-1 and TRBJ1-1, with no clear D. The germline CDR1 and CDR2 sequences are SQVTM and ANQGSEA. V lost 4 bases, J lost 1 base, and 7 bases lay in between. This CDR3 is 12 amino acids long. For the CDR3, the DNA is TGCAGCGTTGTAACTGAGAACACTGAAGCTTTCTTT. Encoded protein: CSVVTENTEAFF.

This clonotype was counted between two and nine times. The rearrangement uses TRBV20-1 and TRBJ2-2, with TRBD1 matching 8 bases. The germline gives CDR1 DFQATT, CDR2 SNEGSKA (reference sequence). CDR3 length: 17 residues. J lost 0 bases, V lost 5 bases, and 11 bases had no gene match. CDR3 region: CSAPEELGQANTGELFF. DNA for the CDR3: TGCAGTGCTCCAGAGGAGTTGGGACAGGCGAACACCGGGGAGCTGTTTTTT.

This clonotype was seen only a few times. The chain is built from TRBV20-1 and TRBJ1-4, with 11 bases that match TRBD1. The germline V gene has CDR1 DFQATT and CDR2 SNEGSKA (reference sequence). The V segment lost 3 bases and the J segment 4 bases; nucleotides outside the gene matches: 1. The CDR3 is 14 residues long. CDR3 bases: TGCAGTGCTAGGGGGACAGGGGGTAATGAAAAACTGTTTTTT. Encoded protein: CSARGTGGNEKLFF.

Only one count was recorded for this clonotype. The rearrangement joins TRBV6-2 or TRBV6-3 to TRBJ1-5, with 8 positions matching TRBD1. The CDR3 spans 19 residues. Per the germline V gene, CDR1 is MNHEY and CDR2 is SVGEGT. V dropped 2 bases and J dropped 0; count of bases not matched to a gene: 12. As DNA, the CDR3 is TGTGCCAGCAGTTACATCCCGGGGGACAGGTCCCTTAGCAATCAGCCCCAGCATTTT. It encodes CASSYIPGDRSLSNQPQHF.

CDR3 amino acids: CASSPRQGARGTQYF. The CDR3 DNA reads TGTGCCAGCAGTCCTAGACAGGGGGCGAGGGGGACCCAGTACTTC. The chain has TRBV12-3 or TRBV12-4 and TRBJ2-5; the match to TRBD1 covers 10 bases. This CDR3 contains 15 residues. After removal of 5 bases from V and 7 bases from J, the junction contained 10 bases not matched to a gene.

The genes are TRBV20-1 and TRBJ2-7; 9 bases map to TRBD1. This CDR3 has 14 residues. Unmatched junction bases numbered 10, after V lost 7 bases and J lost 3 bases. Germline V gene lookup returns CDR1 DFQATT and CDR2 SNEGSKA (reference sequence). CDR3 region: CSGIQGANLYEQYF. The CDR3 nucleotides read TGCAGTGGCATACAGGGGGCGAATCTCTACGAGCAGTACTTC.

This rearrangement joins TRBV27 to TRBJ2-1; TRBD2 matches 15 bases. CDR1 and CDR2 from the germline V gene are MNHEY and SMNVEV (reference sequence). The trim removed 6 bases at V and 7 bases at J, leaving 4 bases unmatched. The CDR3 runs to 15 residues. The DNA for the CDR3 is TGTGCCAGCAGCTCAGGGACTAGCGGGAGGAATGAGCAGTTCTTC. Translated: CASSSGTSGRNEQFF.